Listed below are T cell receptor beta chains from one sample, sequenced in a study of long-term antiretroviral therapy in people with HIV. The repertoire was sequenced with immunoSEQ multiplex PCR; TCRdb's copy has only in-frame clones and lacks some. Among around 33,000 clones listed, 80% to 90% were seen once. This sample comprised unsorted PBMCs, obtained 0.3 years after starting antiretroviral therapy. These receptors all stem from a man between 18 and 29 years old with HIV. The CDR3 runs from the conserved cysteine through the conserved F or W. Fields, in order: D gene, J gene, V gene, clone size, CDR3 protein, CDR3 DNA. D genes are given only for firm matches. The size entry is marked missing in some rows and otherwise reads once, few, many or a size class.

d_call: .; j_call: TRBJ1-1; v_call: TRBV7-3; clone_size: .; cdr3_aa: CASSLKGRSEVNTEAFF; cdr3_nt: TGTGCCAGCAGCTTAAAAGGCCGATCAGAGGTGAACACTGAAGCTTTCTTT
d_call: TRBD1; j_call: TRBJ1-1; v_call: TRBV2; clone_size: .; cdr3_aa: CASSADRDTEAFF; cdr3_nt: TGTGCCAGCAGTGCGGACAGGGACACTGAAGCTTTCTTT
d_call: TRBD1; j_call: TRBJ2-1; v_call: TRBV6-5; clone_size: .; cdr3_aa: CASSYTTGGLYNEQFF; cdr3_nt: TGTGCCAGCAGTTACACGACAGGGGGTCTCTACAATGAGCAGTTCTTC
d_call: TRBD2; j_call: TRBJ2-1; v_call: TRBV5-1; clone_size: .; cdr3_aa: CASRTREIGEQFF; cdr3_nt: TGCGCCAGCCGGACGCGGGAGATCGGTGAGCAGTTCTTC
d_call: .; j_call: TRBJ1-1; v_call: TRBV5-1; clone_size: .; cdr3_aa: CASSFNRADSMNTEAFF; cdr3_nt: TGCGCCAGCAGCTTTAATCGTGCAGACTCCATGAACACTGAAGCTTTCTTT
d_call: .; j_call: TRBJ2-7; v_call: TRBV7-3; clone_size: .; cdr3_aa: CASSLGGGDAYEQYF; cdr3_nt: TGTGCCAGCAGCTTAGGAGGGGGGGACGCCTACGAGCAGTACTTC
d_call: TRBD1; j_call: TRBJ2-1; v_call: TRBV28; clone_size: .; cdr3_aa: CASSPGQGRNHEQFF; cdr3_nt: TGTGCCAGCAGCCCTGGACAGGGGAGAAACCATGAGCAGTTCTTC
d_call: TRBD1; j_call: TRBJ2-1; v_call: TRBV27; clone_size: .; cdr3_aa: CATGSTGYNEQFF; cdr3_nt: TGTGCCACCGGATCGACAGGGTACAATGAGCAGTTCTTC
d_call: .; j_call: TRBJ1-1; v_call: TRBV6-6; clone_size: once; cdr3_aa: CASSYDTTGTTEAFF; cdr3_nt: TGTGCCAGCAGTTACGATACAACAGGGACCACTGAAGCTTTCTTT
d_call: .; j_call: TRBJ1-1; v_call: TRBV18; clone_size: .; cdr3_aa: CASSPASAEAFF; cdr3_nt: TGTGCCAGCTCACCCGCCTCGGCTGAAGCTTTCTTT
d_call: .; j_call: TRBJ2-2; v_call: TRBV13; clone_size: .; cdr3_aa: CASSLGPVPRELFF; cdr3_nt: TGTGCCAGCAGCCTGGGACCCGTTCCCCGGGAGCTGTTTTTT
d_call: TRBD1; j_call: TRBJ1-2; v_call: TRBV4-2; clone_size: .; cdr3_aa: CASSPGQGAWGYTF; cdr3_nt: TGTGCCAGCAGCCCGGGGCAGGGGGCGTGGGGCTACACCTTC
d_call: .; j_call: TRBJ2-2; v_call: TRBV6-1; clone_size: .; cdr3_aa: CASSAWTANTGELFF; cdr3_nt: TGTGCCAGCAGTGCTTGGACAGCGAACACCGGGGAGCTGTTTTTT
d_call: TRBD2; j_call: TRBJ2-3; v_call: TRBV6-1; clone_size: .; cdr3_aa: CASTRLAGGTDTQYF; cdr3_nt: TGTGCCAGCACCCGACTAGCGGGGGGCACAGATACGCAGTATTTT
d_call: .; j_call: TRBJ2-7; v_call: TRBV6-6; clone_size: .; cdr3_aa: CASSYSRRAGYEQYF; cdr3_nt: TGTGCCAGCAGTTACTCGAGGCGGGCGGGCTACGAGCAGTACTTC
d_call: TRBD1; j_call: TRBJ1-2; v_call: TRBV14; clone_size: .; cdr3_aa: CASSQAGQGLYGYTF; cdr3_nt: TGTGCCAGCAGCCAAGCCGGACAGGGCTTGTATGGCTACACCTTC
d_call: .; j_call: TRBJ2-1; v_call: TRBV5-4; clone_size: .; cdr3_aa: CASSFGGAVSYNEQFF; cdr3_nt: TGTGCCAGCAGCTTTGGGGGGGCCGTCTCCTACAATGAGCAGTTCTTC
d_call: .; j_call: TRBJ2-7; v_call: TRBV1; clone_size: .; cdr3_aa: CTSSQDTGEGPYEQYF; cdr3_nt: TGCACCAGCAGCCAAGATACAGGGGAAGGTCCCTACGAGCAGTACTTC
d_call: TRBD2; j_call: TRBJ2-1; v_call: TRBV13; clone_size: .; cdr3_aa: CASSSGLAGGPLDEQFF; cdr3_nt: TGTGCCAGCAGCTCGGGACTAGCGGGAGGGCCTCTCGATGAGCAGTTCTTC
d_call: TRBD1; j_call: TRBJ1-6; v_call: TRBV2; clone_size: .; cdr3_aa: CASSGNRDRGLRVPLHF; cdr3_nt: TGTGCCAGCAGTGGCAACCGGGACAGGGGGCTCCGGGTACCCCTCCACTTT
d_call: .; j_call: TRBJ2-1; v_call: TRBV9; clone_size: .; cdr3_aa: CASSVVGGGPWSEQFF; cdr3_nt: TGTGCCAGCAGCGTAGTAGGGGGAGGGCCATGGAGTGAGCAGTTCTTC
d_call: .; j_call: TRBJ2-3; v_call: TRBV30; clone_size: .; cdr3_aa: CAWSVGVYTQYF; cdr3_nt: TGTGCCTGGAGTGTTGGTGTGTATACGCAGTATTTT
d_call: .; j_call: TRBJ1-2; v_call: TRBV7-2; clone_size: .; cdr3_aa: CASSLFTGNYGYTF; cdr3_nt: TGTGCCAGCAGCCTATTTACAGGGAACTATGGCTACACCTTC
d_call: .; j_call: TRBJ1-4; v_call: TRBV5-6; clone_size: .; cdr3_aa: CASSLIATNEKLFF; cdr3_nt: TGTGCCAGCAGCTTGATCGCAACTAATGAAAAACTGTTTTTT